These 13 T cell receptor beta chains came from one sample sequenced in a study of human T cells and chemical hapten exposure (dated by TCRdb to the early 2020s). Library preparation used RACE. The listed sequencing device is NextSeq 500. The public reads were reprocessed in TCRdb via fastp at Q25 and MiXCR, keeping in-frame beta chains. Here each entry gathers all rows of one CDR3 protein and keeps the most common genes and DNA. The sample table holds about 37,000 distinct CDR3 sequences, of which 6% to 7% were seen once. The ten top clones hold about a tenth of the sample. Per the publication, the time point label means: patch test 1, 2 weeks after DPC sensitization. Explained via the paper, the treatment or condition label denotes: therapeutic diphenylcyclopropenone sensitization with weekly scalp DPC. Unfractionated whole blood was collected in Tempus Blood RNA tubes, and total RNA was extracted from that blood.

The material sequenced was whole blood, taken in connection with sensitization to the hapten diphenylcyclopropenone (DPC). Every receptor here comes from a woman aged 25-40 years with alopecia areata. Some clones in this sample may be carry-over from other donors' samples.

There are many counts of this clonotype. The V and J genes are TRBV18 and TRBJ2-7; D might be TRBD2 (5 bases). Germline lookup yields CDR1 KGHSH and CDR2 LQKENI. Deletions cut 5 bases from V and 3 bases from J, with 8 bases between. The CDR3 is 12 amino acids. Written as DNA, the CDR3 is TGTGCCAGCTCAGACGGGAACTACGAGCAGTACTTC. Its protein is CASSDGNYEQYF.

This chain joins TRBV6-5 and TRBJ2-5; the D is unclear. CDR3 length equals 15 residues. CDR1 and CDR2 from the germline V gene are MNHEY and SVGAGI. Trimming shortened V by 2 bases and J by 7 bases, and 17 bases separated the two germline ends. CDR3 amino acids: CASSYPGVKSGTQYF. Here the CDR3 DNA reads TGTGCCAGCAGTTACCCCGGCGTCAAGTCGGGGACCCAGTACTTC.

The CDR3 DNA follows: TGCAGTGCTAGGCGGGACTCCCTAACCGAGCAGTACTTC. Its protein is CSARRDSLTEQYF. The chain recombines TRBV20-1 with TRBJ2-7, with a possible D match to TRBD2 (6 bases). Germline values: CDR1 DFQATT, CDR2 SNEGSKA (reference sequence). The CDR3 covers 13 residues. Trimming took off 3 bases at V and 6 bases at J, with 15 bases between the two ends.

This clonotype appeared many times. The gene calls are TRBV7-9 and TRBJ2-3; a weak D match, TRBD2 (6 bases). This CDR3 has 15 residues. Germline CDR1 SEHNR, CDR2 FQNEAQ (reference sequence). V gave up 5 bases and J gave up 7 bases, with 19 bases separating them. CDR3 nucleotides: TGTGCCAGCAGCCACTCCTTGGAGGAGGGAAATACGCAGTATTTT. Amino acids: CASSHSLEEGNTQYF.

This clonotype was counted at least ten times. CDR3 sequence (DNA): TGCAGCGTTGATCCCCCCGGGTTGCAGGGAAGCACAGATACGCAGTATTTT. Its protein product is CSVDPPGLQGSTDTQYF. The chain combines TRBV29-1 with TRBJ2-3; TRBD1 is a possible D gene (5 bases). V was trimmed by 3 bases and J by 0 bases, leaving 19 bases between them. CDR1 and CDR2 from the germline V gene are SQVTM and ANQGSEA. The CDR3 consists of 17 residues.

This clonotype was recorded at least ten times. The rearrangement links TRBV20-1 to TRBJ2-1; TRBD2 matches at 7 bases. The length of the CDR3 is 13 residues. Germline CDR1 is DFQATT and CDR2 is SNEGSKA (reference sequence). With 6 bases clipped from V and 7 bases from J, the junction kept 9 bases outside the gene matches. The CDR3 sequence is CSADRGGRNEQFF. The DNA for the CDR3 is TGCAGTGCGGACCGCGGGGGTAGAAATGAGCAGTTCTTC.

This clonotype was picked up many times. The CDR3 reads CASSLGRVNTGELFF. In nucleotides, the CDR3 is TGTGCCAGCAGCTTAGGCAGGGTGAACACCGGGGAGCTGTTTTTT. The V gene is TRBV7-2, the J gene TRBJ2-2, with a possible D match to TRBD1 (5 bases). Germline loops: CDR1 SGHTA, CDR2 FQGNSA. Trimming stripped 1 base from V and 1 base from J, with 7 bases between. The CDR3 contains 15 residues.

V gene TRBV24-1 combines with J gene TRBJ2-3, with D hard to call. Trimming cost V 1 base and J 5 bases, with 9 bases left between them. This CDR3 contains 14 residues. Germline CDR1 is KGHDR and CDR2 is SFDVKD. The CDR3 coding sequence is TGTGCCACCAGTGATTTAGGAGTCGGAGATACGCAGTATTTT. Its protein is CATSDLGVGDTQYF.

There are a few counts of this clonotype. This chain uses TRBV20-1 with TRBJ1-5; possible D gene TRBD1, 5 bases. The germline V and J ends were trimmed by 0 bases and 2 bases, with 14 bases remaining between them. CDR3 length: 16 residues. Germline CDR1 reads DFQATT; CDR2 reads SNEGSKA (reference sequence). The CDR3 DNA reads TGCAGTGCTAGAGAAGACGGGAGAGGGGGCAATCAGCCCCAGCATTTT. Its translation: CSAREDGRGGNQPQHF.

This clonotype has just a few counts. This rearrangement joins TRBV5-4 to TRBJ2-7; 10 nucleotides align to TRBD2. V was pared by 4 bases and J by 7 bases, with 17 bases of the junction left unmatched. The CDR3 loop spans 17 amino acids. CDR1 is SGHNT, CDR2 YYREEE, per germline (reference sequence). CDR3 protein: CASSPPERAGGPGEQYF. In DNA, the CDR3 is TGTGCCAGCAGCCCTCCGGAGCGAGCGGGGGGGCCGGGGGAGCAGTACTTC.

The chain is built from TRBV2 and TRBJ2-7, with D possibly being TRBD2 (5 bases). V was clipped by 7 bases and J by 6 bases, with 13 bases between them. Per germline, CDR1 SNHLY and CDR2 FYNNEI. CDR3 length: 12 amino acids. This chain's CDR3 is CASNSGSAEQYF. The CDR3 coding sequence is TGTGCCAGCAATTCGGGGTCTGCCGAGCAGTACTTC.

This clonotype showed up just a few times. The CDR3 protein is CASSYVGGTTSTDTQYF. For the CDR3, the DNA is TGTGCCAGCAGTTACGTCGGCGGTACCACTAGCACAGATACGCAGTATTTT. V and J are TRBV6-2 or TRBV6-3 and TRBJ2-3; D remains ambiguous. Germline loops: CDR1 MNHEY, CDR2 SVGEGT. There are 17 residues in the CDR3. Deletions cut 2 bases from V and 0 bases from J, with 15 bases between.

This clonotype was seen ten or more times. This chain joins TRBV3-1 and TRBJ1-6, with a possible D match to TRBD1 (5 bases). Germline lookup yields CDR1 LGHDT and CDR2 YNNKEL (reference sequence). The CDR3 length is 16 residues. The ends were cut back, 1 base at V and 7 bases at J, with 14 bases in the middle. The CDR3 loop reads CASSQGPGPLNSPLHF. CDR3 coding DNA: TGTGCCAGCAGCCAAGGCCCGGGACCGTTAAATTCACCCCTCCACTTT.